This T cell receptor beta chain is drawn from a study of blood T cell repertoires in COVID-19. Whole-study context: From the United States, Italy and Spain came samples of acute and convalescent COVID-19.

Profiling relied on immunoSEQ multiplex PCR, and the TCRdb table lists in-frame clones only, not all of them. The data hold more than 95,000 clones, with approximately 80% observed a single time. From germline, CDR1 is MDHEN and CDR2 SYDVKM. This CDR3 is built from 15 residues. The ends were cut back, 4 bases at V and 0 bases at J, with 12 bases in the middle. A few counts support this clone. The chain has TRBV28 and TRBJ1-2; no clear D. Sequenced sample: peripheral blood. This TCR came from a man in his sixties or seventies with active or convalescent COVID-19. The CDR3 DNA follows: TGTGCCAGCAGTTCCGCCCAGGAAGCTAACTATGGCTACACCTTC. Protein sequence: CASSSAQEANYGYTF.